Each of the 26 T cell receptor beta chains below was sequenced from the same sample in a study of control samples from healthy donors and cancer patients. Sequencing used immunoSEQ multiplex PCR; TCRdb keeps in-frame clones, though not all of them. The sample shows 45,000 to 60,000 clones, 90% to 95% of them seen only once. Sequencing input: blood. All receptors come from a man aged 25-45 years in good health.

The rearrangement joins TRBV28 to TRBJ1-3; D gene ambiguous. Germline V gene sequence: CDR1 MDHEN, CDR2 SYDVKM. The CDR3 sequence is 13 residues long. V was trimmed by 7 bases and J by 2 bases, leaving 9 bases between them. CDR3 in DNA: TGTGCCAGCACGCAGATAGCTGGAAACACCATATATTTT. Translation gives CASTQIAGNTIYF.

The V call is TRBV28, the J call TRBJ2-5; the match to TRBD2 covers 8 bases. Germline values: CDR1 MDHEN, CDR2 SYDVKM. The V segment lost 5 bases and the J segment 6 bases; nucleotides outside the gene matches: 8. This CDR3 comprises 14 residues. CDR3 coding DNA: TGTGCCAGCAGTACCGGGACTAGGGGGAAGACCCAGTACTTC. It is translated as CASSTGTRGKTQYF.

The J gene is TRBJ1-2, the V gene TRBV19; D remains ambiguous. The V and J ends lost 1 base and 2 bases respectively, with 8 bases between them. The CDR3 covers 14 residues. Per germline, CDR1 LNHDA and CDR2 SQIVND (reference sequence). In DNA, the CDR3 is TGTGCCAGTAGTATAGGCGGTGGAAACTATGGCTACACCTTC. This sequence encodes CASSIGGGNYGYTF.

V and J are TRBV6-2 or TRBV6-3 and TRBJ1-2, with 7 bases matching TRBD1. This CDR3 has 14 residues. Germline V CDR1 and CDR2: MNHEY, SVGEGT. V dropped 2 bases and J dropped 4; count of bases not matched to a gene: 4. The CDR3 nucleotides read TGTGCCAGCAGTTACCAGGGACAGTCCTATGGCTACACCTTC. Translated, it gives CASSYQGQSYGYTF.

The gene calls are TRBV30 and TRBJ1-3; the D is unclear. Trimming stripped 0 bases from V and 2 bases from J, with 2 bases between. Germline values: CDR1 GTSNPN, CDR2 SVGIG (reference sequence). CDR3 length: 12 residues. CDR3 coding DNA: TGTGCCTGGAGTGTACCTGGAAACACCATATATTTT. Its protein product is CAWSVPGNTIYF.

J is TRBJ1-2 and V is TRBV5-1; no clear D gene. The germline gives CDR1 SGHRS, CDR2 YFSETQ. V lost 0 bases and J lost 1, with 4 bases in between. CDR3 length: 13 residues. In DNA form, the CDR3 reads TGCGCCAGCAGCTTGGCTAGTAACTATGGCTACACCTTC. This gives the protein CASSLASNYGYTF.

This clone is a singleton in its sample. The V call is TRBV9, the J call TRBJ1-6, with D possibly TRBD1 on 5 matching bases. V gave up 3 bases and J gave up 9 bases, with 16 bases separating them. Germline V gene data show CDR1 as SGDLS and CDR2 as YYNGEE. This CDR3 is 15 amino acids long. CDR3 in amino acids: CASSDRDWEASPLHF. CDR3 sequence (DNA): TGTGCCAGCAGCGATAGGGACTGGGAGGCTTCACCCCTCCACTTT. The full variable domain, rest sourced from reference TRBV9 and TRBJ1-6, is DSGVTQTPKHLITATGQRVTLRCSPRSGDLSVYWYQQSLDQGLQFLIQYYNGEERAKGNILERFSAQQFPDLHSELNLSSLELGDSALYFCASSDRDWEASPLHFGNGTRLTVT.

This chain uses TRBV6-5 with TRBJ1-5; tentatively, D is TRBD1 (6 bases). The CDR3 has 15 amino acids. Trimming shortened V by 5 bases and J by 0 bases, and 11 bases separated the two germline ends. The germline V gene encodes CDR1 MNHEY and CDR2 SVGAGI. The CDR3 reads CASSKQGHSNQPQHF. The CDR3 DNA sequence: TGTGCCAGCAGTAAACAGGGTCATAGCAATCAGCCCCAGCATTTT.

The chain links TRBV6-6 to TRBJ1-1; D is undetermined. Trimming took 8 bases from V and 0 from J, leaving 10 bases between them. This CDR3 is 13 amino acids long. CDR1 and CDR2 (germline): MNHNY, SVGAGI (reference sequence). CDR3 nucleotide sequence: TGTGCCAGCGTGTGGGCAGTGAACACTGAAGCTTTCTTT. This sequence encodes CASVWAVNTEAFF.

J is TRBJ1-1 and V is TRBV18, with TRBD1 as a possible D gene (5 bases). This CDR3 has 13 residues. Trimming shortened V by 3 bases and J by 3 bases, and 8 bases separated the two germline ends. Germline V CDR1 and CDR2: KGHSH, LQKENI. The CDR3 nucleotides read TGTGCCAGCTCACCGGGGGTGGACACTGAAGCTTTCTTT. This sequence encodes CASSPGVDTEAFF.

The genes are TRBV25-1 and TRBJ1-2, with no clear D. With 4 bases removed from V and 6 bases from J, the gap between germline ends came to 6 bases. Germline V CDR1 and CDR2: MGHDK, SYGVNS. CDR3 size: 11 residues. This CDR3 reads CASSGDHGYTF. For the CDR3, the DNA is TGTGCCAGCAGTGGGGATCATGGCTACACCTTC.

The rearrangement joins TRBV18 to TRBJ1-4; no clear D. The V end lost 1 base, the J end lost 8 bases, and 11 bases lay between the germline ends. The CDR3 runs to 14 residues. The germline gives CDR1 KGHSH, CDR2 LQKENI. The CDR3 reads CASSPQMLGEKLFF. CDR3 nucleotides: TGTGCCAGCTCACCACAAATGTTGGGGGAAAAACTGTTTTTT. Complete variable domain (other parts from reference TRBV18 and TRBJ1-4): NAGVMQNPRHLVRRRGQEARLRCSPMKGHSHVYWYRQLPEEGLKFMVYLQKENIIDESGMPKERFSAEFPKEGPSILRIQQVVRGDSAAYFCASSPQMLGEKLFFGSGTQLSVL.

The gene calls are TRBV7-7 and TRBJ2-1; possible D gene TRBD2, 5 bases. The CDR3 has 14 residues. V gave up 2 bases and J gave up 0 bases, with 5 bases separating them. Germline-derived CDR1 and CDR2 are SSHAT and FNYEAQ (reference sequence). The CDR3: CASSLSGSYNEQFF. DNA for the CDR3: TGTGCCAGCAGCTTAAGCGGCTCCTACAATGAGCAGTTCTTC.

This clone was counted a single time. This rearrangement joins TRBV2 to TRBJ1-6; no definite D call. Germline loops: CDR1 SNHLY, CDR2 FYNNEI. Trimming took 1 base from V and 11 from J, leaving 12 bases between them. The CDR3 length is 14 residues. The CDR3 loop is CASSEVSRATPLHF. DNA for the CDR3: TGTGCCAGCAGTGAAGTATCTCGGGCGACACCCCTCCACTTT. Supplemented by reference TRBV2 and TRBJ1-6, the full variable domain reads EPEVTQTPSHQVTQMGQEVILRCVPISNHLYFYWYRQILGQKVEFLVSFYNNEISEKSEIFDDQFSVERPDGSNFTLKIRSTKLEDSAMYFCASSEVSRATPLHFGNGTRLTVT.

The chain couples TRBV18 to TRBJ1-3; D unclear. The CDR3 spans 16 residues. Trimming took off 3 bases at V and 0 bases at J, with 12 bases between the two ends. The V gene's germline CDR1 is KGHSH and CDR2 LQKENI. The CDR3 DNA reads TGTGCCAGCTCACCCACGGGTCTAATCTCTGGAAACACCATATATTTT. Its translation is CASSPTGLISGNTIYF.

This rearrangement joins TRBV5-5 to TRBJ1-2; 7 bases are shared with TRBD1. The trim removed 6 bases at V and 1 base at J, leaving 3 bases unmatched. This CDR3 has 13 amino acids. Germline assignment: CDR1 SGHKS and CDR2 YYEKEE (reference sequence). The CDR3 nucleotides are TGTGCCAGCACCCGGGACAGTAACTATGGCTACACCTTC. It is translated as CASTRDSNYGYTF.

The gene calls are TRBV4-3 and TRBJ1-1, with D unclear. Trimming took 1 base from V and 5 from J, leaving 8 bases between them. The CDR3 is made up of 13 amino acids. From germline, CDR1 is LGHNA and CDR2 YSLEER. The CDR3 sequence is CASSQVVGTEAFF. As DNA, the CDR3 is TGCGCCAGCAGCCAAGTAGTTGGGACTGAAGCTTTCTTT.

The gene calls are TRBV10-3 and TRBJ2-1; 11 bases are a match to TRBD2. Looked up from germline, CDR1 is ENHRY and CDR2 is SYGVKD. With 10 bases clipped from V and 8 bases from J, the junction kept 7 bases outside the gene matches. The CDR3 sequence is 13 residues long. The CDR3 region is CATDLAGGDEQFF. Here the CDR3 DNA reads TGTGCCACGGATTTAGCGGGAGGGGATGAGCAGTTCTTC.

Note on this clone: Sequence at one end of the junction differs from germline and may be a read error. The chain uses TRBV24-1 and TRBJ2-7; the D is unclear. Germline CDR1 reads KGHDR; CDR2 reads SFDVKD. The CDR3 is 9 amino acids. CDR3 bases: TGTGCCACCAGTGATTTGGCCTTCTTC. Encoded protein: CATSDLAFF.

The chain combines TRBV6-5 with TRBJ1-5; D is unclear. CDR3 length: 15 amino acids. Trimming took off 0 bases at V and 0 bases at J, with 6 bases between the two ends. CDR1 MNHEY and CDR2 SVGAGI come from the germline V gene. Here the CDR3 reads CASSYSVYSNQPQHF. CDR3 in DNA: TGTGCCAGCAGTTACTCGGTTTATAGCAATCAGCCCCAGCATTTT.

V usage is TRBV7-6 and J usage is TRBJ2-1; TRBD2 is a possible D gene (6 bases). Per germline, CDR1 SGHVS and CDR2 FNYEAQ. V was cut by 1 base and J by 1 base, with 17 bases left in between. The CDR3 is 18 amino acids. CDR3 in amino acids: CASSLDPDYTYSYNEQFF. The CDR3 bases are TGTGCCAGCAGCTTAGACCCGGACTACACCTATTCCTACAATGAGCAGTTCTTC.

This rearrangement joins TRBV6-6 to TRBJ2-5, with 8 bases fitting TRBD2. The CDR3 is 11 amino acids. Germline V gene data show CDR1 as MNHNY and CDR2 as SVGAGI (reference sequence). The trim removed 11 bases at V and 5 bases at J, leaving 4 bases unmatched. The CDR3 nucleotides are TGTGCCTGCGGGGGGCAGGAGACCCAGTACTTC. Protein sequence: CACGGQETQYF.

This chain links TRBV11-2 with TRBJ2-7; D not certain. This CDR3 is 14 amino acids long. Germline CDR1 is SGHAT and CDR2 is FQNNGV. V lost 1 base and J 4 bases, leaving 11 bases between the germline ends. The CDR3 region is CASSLGFGEYEQYF. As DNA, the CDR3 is TGTGCCAGCAGCTTAGGTTTTGGGGAATACGAGCAGTACTTC.

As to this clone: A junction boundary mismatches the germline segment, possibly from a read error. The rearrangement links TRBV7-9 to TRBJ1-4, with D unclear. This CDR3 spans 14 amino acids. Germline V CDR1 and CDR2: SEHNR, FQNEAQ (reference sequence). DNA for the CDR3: TGTGCCAGCAGCTTAATTCAGGCTAATGACAAACTGTTTTTT. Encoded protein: CASSLIQANDKLFF.

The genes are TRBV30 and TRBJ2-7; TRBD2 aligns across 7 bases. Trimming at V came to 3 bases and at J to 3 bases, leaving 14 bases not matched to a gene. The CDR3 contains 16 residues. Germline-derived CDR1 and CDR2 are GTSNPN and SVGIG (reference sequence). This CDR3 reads CAWSAPAGLVSYEQYF. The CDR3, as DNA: TGTGCCTGGAGCGCCCCCGCTGGACTAGTAAGCTACGAGCAGTACTTC.

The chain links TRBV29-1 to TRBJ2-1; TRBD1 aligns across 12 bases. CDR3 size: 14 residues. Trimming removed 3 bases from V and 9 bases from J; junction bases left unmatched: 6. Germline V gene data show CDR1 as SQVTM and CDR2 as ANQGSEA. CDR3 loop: CSVEEGTGGGEQFF. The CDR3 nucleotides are TGCAGCGTTGAGGAGGGGACAGGGGGCGGTGAGCAGTTCTTC.